The 24 T cell receptor beta chains below were found in one sample sequenced in a study of CD8 T cells in ankylosing spondylitis. One entry per CDR3 protein, called by TCRdb with MiXCR from the 5' RACE reads. The table shows hundreds of thousands of distinct CDR3 sequences, with 12% occurring only once. Study findings and constraints: Seemingly characteristic of ankylosing spondylitis blood was a TCR beta motif consisting of about 8 highly homologous variants.

Their antigen targets remain unknown. Sequencing used blood, either unsorted or a sorted T cell fraction (not recorded which). The source of these receptors is a male donor with ankylosing spondylitis.

V usage is TRBV4-3 and J usage is TRBJ2-7; 11 positions match TRBD1. This CDR3 spans 17 amino acids. Germline CDR1 and CDR2: LGHNA and YSLEER. Trimming at V came to 0 bases and at J to 3 bases, leaving 7 bases not matched to a gene. The CDR3 DNA is TGCGCCAGCAGCCAAGATGCAGGACAGGGGGCAATCTACGAGCAGTACTTC. Protein sequence: CASSQDAGQGAIYEQYF.

The sample holds a few counts of this clonotype. The chain carries TRBV4-2 and TRBJ1-1, with a weak D call TRBD1 (5 bases). The V end was cut by 0 bases, the J end by 7 bases, with 18 bases between. Per germline, CDR1 LGHNA and CDR2 YNFKEQ. The CDR3 has 16 amino acids. In DNA, the CDR3 is TGTGCCAGCAGCCAAGATTTGGGGGGGGGTCAGGGTGAAGCTTTCTTT. Translated: CASSQDLGGGQGEAFF.

This clonotype was counted only a few times. One end of the junction fails to match germline, which may point to a read error. In DNA, the CDR3 is TGTGCTAGCAGCTTATACCCCCCAGGACAGGGGGCCTACGAGCAGTACTTC. Translated, it gives CASSLYPPGQGAYEQYF. This chain uses TRBV7-7 with TRBJ2-7, with 10 bases aligning to TRBD1. The CDR3 runs 17 residues. Germline V gene sequence: CDR1 SSHAT, CDR2 FNYEAQ (reference sequence).

This clonotype was observed a few times. The rearrangement links TRBV7-9 to TRBJ2-3; the D gene is possibly TRBD1 (5 bases). This CDR3 spans 14 amino acids. CDR1 and CDR2 (germline): SEHNR, FQNEAQ (reference sequence). Trimming removed 3 bases at V and 7 bases at J, with 14 bases between. Written as DNA, the CDR3 is TGTGCCAGCAGCTTCGTGCCAGGGAACAATACGCAGTATTTT. The encoded protein is CASSFVPGNNTQYF.

J is TRBJ1-1 and V is TRBV6-2 or TRBV6-3; D is unresolved. V was trimmed by 7 bases and J by 4 bases, leaving 16 bases between them. CDR3 length: 14 amino acids. Germline lookup yields CDR1 MNHEY and CDR2 SVGEGT. The CDR3 protein is CASTIRTISTEAFF. In DNA, the CDR3 is TGTGCCAGCACCATTAGGACGATCAGCACTGAAGCTTTCTTT.

The chain has TRBV4-1 and TRBJ2-7; D perhaps matches TRBD2 (5 bases). The germline V gene has CDR1 MGHRA and CDR2 YSYEKL. CDR3 length equals 15 residues. Trimming stripped 3 bases from V and 7 bases from J, with 19 bases between. CDR3: CASSHARGIWQEQYF. The CDR3 DNA reads as TGCGCCAGCAGCCATGCTCGGGGTATATGGCAAGAGCAGTACTTC.

The rearrangement links TRBV5-6 to TRBJ1-2; perhaps TRBD1 as D (5 bases). Trimming took 3 bases from V and 8 from J, leaving 20 bases between them. This CDR3 contains 15 residues. Germline V gene data show CDR1 as SGHDT and CDR2 as YYEEEE. Here the CDR3 DNA reads TGTGCCAGCAGCTCGTACAGGCTCCCTGGGAAAGGCTACACCTTC. Translated, it gives CASSSYRLPGKGYTF.

This clonotype was picked up many times. The V gene is TRBV29-1, the J gene TRBJ1-2; 7 positions match TRBD1. In germline, CDR1 is SQVTM, CDR2 ANQGSEA. The CDR3 runs to 13 residues. V was pared by 8 bases and J by 7 bases, with 13 bases of the junction left unmatched. The CDR3 nucleotides are TGCAGCTGGTGGGACAGTTTCGGAAGTGGCTACACCTTC. Translation gives CSWWDSFGSGYTF.

This clonotype was recorded at least ten times. The V gene is TRBV20-1, the J gene TRBJ1-2; 8 bases are shared with TRBD1. The J segment lost 4 bases and the V segment lost 0 bases, leaving 4 bases of the junction unmatched. Germline V gene lookup returns CDR1 DFQATT and CDR2 SNEGSKA (reference sequence). The CDR3 covers 14 residues. CDR3 in DNA: TGCAGTGCTAGAGATCCCAGGGGGCTCTATGGCTACACCTTC. It codes for CSARDPRGLYGYTF.

The V and J genes are TRBV20-1 and TRBJ1-5; 8 bases agree with TRBD1. With 1 base clipped from V and 6 bases from J, the junction kept 5 bases outside the gene matches. From germline, CDR1 is DFQATT and CDR2 SNEGSKA (reference sequence). The CDR3 contains 14 residues. CDR3 protein: CSARVDRDVQPQHF. In nucleotides, the CDR3 is TGCAGTGCTAGAGTGGACAGGGACGTTCAGCCCCAGCATTTT.

The V gene is TRBV10-2, the J gene TRBJ2-2; 11 bases are a match to TRBD2. There are 16 residues in the CDR3. Germline CDR1 WSHSY, CDR2 SAAADI. Losses at the gene ends were 4 bases for V and 6 bases for J; bases not matched to a gene: 7. For the CDR3, the DNA is TGCGCCAGCAGTGCATTTAGGACTAGCGGGCCCGGGGAGCTGTTTTTT. Its protein is CASSAFRTSGPGELFF.

The J gene is TRBJ2-3, the V gene TRBV4-1, with 9 bases lining up with TRBD2. V shed 3 bases and J 5 bases; nucleotides not matched to a gene: 27. This CDR3 spans 22 amino acids. Looked up from germline, CDR1 is MGHRA and CDR2 is YSYEKL. In DNA form, the CDR3 reads TGCGCCAGCAGCCAGCAGCCAAGCGTGGGCCCGGGGGTAGCGGGAGTAAAAGATACGCAGTATTTT. This sequence encodes CASSQQPSVGPGVAGVKDTQYF.

The chain joins TRBV11-1 to TRBJ2-1, with TRBD2 matching over 10 bases. There are 18 residues in the CDR3. Germline trimming cut 1 base from V and 5 bases from J; bases unmatched to any gene: 11. Germline lookup yields CDR1 SGHAT and CDR2 FQDESV (reference sequence). The CDR3 nucleotides read TGTGCCAGCAGCTTAGTAAGGTCTAGCGGGGGCCGCAACAATGAGCAGTTCTTC. This gives the protein CASSLVRSSGGRNNEQFF.

The V call is TRBV30, the J call TRBJ1-6; perhaps TRBD1 as D (5 bases). The CDR3 runs 15 residues. Germline CDR1 reads GTSNPN; CDR2 reads SVGIG (reference sequence). Trimming left V 0 bases short and J 9 bases short, with 15 bases between. The CDR3 is CAWSVQVGGVSPLHF. In DNA form, the CDR3 reads TGTGCCTGGAGTGTACAGGTGGGAGGGGTTTCACCCCTCCACTTT.

J is TRBJ2-5 and V is TRBV4-3, with D hard to call. V was trimmed by 0 bases and J by 5 bases, leaving 13 bases between them. The CDR3 spans 15 residues. Germline lookup yields CDR1 LGHNA and CDR2 YSLEER. The CDR3 here is CASSQDLWVRETQYF. The CDR3, as DNA: TGCGCCAGCAGCCAAGATCTCTGGGTCCGGGAGACCCAGTACTTC.

Many counts were recorded for this clonotype. V usage is TRBV20-1 and J usage is TRBJ2-3; 10 bases align to TRBD2. Looked up from germline, CDR1 is DFQATT and CDR2 is SNEGSKA (reference sequence). The CDR3 covers 16 residues. Losses at the gene ends were 3 bases for V and 0 bases for J; bases not matched to a gene: 6. The CDR3 DNA reads as TGCAGTGCTAGGCCGGGACTAGCGTTTAGCACAGATACGCAGTATTTT. Translation gives CSARPGLAFSTDTQYF.

CDR3 protein: CASSPSQADHTDTQYF. CDR3 nucleotides: TGTGCCAGCTCACCAAGCCAGGCCGACCACACAGATACGCAGTATTTT. V usage is TRBV18 and J usage is TRBJ2-3, with no clear D. Per germline, CDR1 KGHSH and CDR2 LQKENI. V lost 2 bases, J lost 2 bases, and 14 bases lay in between. The CDR3 consists of 16 residues.

The chain joins TRBV10-3 to TRBJ2-2, with D unresolved. Trimming took 5 bases from V and 6 from J, leaving 13 bases between them. Looked up from germline, CDR1 is ENHRY and CDR2 is SYGVKD. The CDR3 totals 14 residues. Written as DNA, the CDR3 is TGTGCCATCAGTCCACCCTCTACTGCCGGGGAGCTGTTTTTT. It codes for CAISPPSTAGELFF.

This clonotype was observed a few times. The V gene is TRBV5-1, the J gene TRBJ1-1; D gene uncertain. CDR1 SGHRS and CDR2 YFSETQ come from the germline V gene. V was shortened by 5 bases and J by 4 bases, with 15 bases between the two germline ends. The CDR3 length is 14 residues. The CDR3 is CASRFGDWVTEAFF. The CDR3 nucleotides read TGCGCCAGCAGATTCGGGGATTGGGTCACTGAAGCTTTCTTT.

This clonotype was seen more than once but under ten times. The chain joins TRBV20-1 to TRBJ2-1; 10 positions agree with TRBD2. Germline-derived CDR1 and CDR2 are DFQATT and SNEGSKA (reference sequence). The CDR3 runs 18 residues. V shed 0 bases and J 2 bases; nucleotides not matched to a gene: 10. The CDR3 sequence: CSAREGPLAGGPYNEQFF. The CDR3 DNA sequence: TGCAGTGCTAGAGAGGGTCCTTTAGCGGGAGGACCCTACAATGAGCAGTTCTTC.

This chain links TRBV20-1 with TRBJ2-1; the D call may be TRBD1 or TRBD2 (5 bases each). The CDR3 consists of 14 residues. Trimming took off 3 bases at V and 5 bases at J, with 14 bases between the two ends. The germline V gene encodes CDR1 DFQATT and CDR2 SNEGSKA (reference sequence). This CDR3 reads CSASRGVRDNEQFF. The CDR3 region has the DNA TGCAGTGCTAGCAGAGGGGTCAGGGACAATGAGCAGTTCTTC.

The rearrangement uses TRBV6-5 and TRBJ2-7; 7 nucleotides align to TRBD1. In germline, CDR1 is MNHEY, CDR2 SVGAGI. The CDR3 is made up of 15 amino acids. After removal of 0 bases from V and 0 bases from J, the junction contained 2 bases not matched to a gene. The CDR3 bases are TGTGCCAGCAGTTACTCGGGACAGCCCTCCTACGAGCAGTACTTC. It encodes CASSYSGQPSYEQYF.

This clonotype was counted between two and nine times. J is TRBJ2-3 and V is TRBV5-6; 12 nucleotides agree with TRBD2. V was pared by 4 bases and J by 6 bases, with 6 bases of the junction left unmatched. Looked up from germline, CDR1 is SGHDT and CDR2 is YYEEEE. CDR3 length: 15 amino acids. In nucleotides, the CDR3 is TGTGCCAGCAGCCGGACTAGCGGGGCCGCCGATACGCAGTATTTT. This codes for CASSRTSGAADTQYF.

This clonotype was seen more than once but under ten times. The rearrangement uses TRBV15 and TRBJ2-5; unclear D gene. The V gene's germline CDR1 is LNHNV and CDR2 YYDKDF (reference sequence). This CDR3 spans 14 amino acids. Trimming shortened V by 1 base and J by 5 bases, and 11 bases separated the two germline ends. CDR3 nucleotide sequence: TGTGCCACCAGCAGAGTGGGTAGAACCGAGACCCAGTACTTC. Translating it yields CATSRVGRTETQYF.